The 32 T cell receptor beta chains below were found in one sample sequenced in a study of breast tumors, draining lymph nodes, adjacent tissues. TCRdb independently ran MiXCR on the multiplex PCR reads; one entry per CDR3 protein. The sample has about 230,000 distinct CDR3 sequences; about 32% are singletons. Axillary draining lymph nodes of breast cancer patients supplied the node samples. Sequencing was done on a sample of axillary lymph node tissue. The origin of the receptors is a female donor with breast cancer. Some clones in this sample may be carry-over from other donors' samples.

As to this clonotype: A much more abundant neighbour one base away suggests this may be a read error. This chain uses TRBV20-1 with TRBJ1-5; D is possibly TRBD1 (5 bases). V lost 3 bases, J lost 0 bases, and 18 bases lay in between. Germline CDR1 is DFQATT and CDR2 is SNEGSKA (reference sequence). The CDR3 length is 17 residues. The CDR3 loop is CSASGGLGMASNQPQHF. In DNA, the CDR3 is TGCAGTGCTAGTGGGGGACTCGGGATGGCTAGCAATCAGCCCCAGCATTTT.

A single count supports this clonotype. A much larger clone differs by one base, so this may be a read error. This chain uses TRBV18 with TRBJ1-5; TRBD1 is a possible D gene (6 bases). The CDR3 is made up of 14 amino acids. CDR1 is KGHSH, CDR2 LQKENI, per germline. CDR3 loop: CASSPQGGNRPQHF. In DNA, the CDR3 is TGTGCCAGCTCACCCCAAGGGGGGAATCGGCCCCAGCATTTT. The whole variable domain, filled in from reference TRBV18 and TRBJ1-5, reads NAGVMQNPRHLVRRRGQEARLRCSPMKGHSHVYWYRQLPEEGLKFMVYLQKENIIDESGMPKERFSAEFPKEGPSILRIQQVVRGDSAAYFCASSPQGGNRPQHFGDGTRLSIL.

The J gene is TRBJ1-5, the V gene TRBV7-2; D gene unclear. CDR1 is SGHTA, CDR2 FQGNSA, per germline. The V end lost 0 bases, the J end lost 1 base, and 7 bases lay between the germline ends. This CDR3 comprises 15 residues. CDR3 in amino acids: CASSLAPWSNQPQHF. The CDR3 nucleotides are TGTGCCAGCAGCTTAGCGCCGTGGAGCAATCAGCCCCAGCATTTT. The variable domain in full, completed from reference TRBV7-2 and TRBJ1-5, reads GAGVSQSPSNKVTEKGKDVELRCDPISGHTALYWYRQSLGQGLEFLIYFQGNSAPDKSGLPSDRFSAERTGGSVSTLTIQRTQQEDSAVYLCASSLAPWSNQPQHFGDGTRLSIL.

A word on this clonotype: The germline gene is not matched at one end of the junction; a read error may be the cause. This chain joins TRBV9 and TRBJ2-7, with 7 bases aligning to TRBD1. Germline CDR1 and CDR2: SGDLS and YYNGEE. This CDR3 spans 14 amino acids. The DNA for the CDR3 is TGTGCCAGCAGCGTCGGACAAACAGGGGCCGAGCGGTACTTC. This translates into CASSVGQTGAERYF.

At least ten counts were recorded for this clonotype. The chain carries TRBV30 and TRBJ1-2; possible D gene TRBD1, 6 bases. V lost 0 bases and J 4 bases, leaving 12 bases between the germline ends. Germline V gene data show CDR1 as GTSNPN and CDR2 as SVGIG (reference sequence). The CDR3 is made up of 14 amino acids. CDR3: CAWSVGGLSYGYTF. CDR3 coding DNA: TGTGCCTGGAGTGTAGGGGGATTAAGCTATGGCTACACCTTC.

The sample holds many counts of this clonotype. This rearrangement joins TRBV7-9 to TRBJ1-1, with unresolved D. The germline V gene encodes CDR1 SEHNR and CDR2 FQNEAQ (reference sequence). This CDR3 region has 13 residues. Trimming cost V 5 bases and J 2 bases, with 9 bases left between them. The CDR3 DNA follows: TGTGCCAGCAGCCAAGATCCAAACACTGAAGCTTTCTTT. Amino acids: CASSQDPNTEAFF. Full variable domain (remainder filled in from reference TRBV7-9 and TRBJ1-1): DTGVSQNPRHKITKRGQNVTFRCDPISEHNRLYWYRQTLGQGPEFLTYFQNEAQLEKSRLLSDRFSAERPKGSFSTLEIQRTEQGDSAMYLCASSQDPNTEAFFGQGTRLTVV.

For the CDR3, the DNA is TGCGCCAGCAGCGCGGGACTCGCCACCGGGGAGACAGATACGCAGTATTTT. Translated, it gives CASSAGLATGETDTQYF. J is TRBJ2-3 and V is TRBV5-1; a weak D match, TRBD2 (6 bases). Trimming removed 4 bases at V and 3 bases at J, with 21 bases between. This CDR3 region has 17 residues. Germline assignment: CDR1 SGHRS and CDR2 YFSETQ. The whole variable domain, remainder taken from reference TRBV5-1 and TRBJ2-3, is KAGVTQTPRYLIKTRGQQVTLSCSPISGHRSVSWYQQTPGQGLQFLFEYFSETQRNKGNFPGRFSGRQFSNSRSEMNVSTLELGDSALYLCASSAGLATGETDTQYFGPGTRLTVL.

This clonotype was seen at least ten times. The J gene is TRBJ2-2, the V gene TRBV19, with 7 bases matching TRBD2. Germline loops: CDR1 LNHDA, CDR2 SQIVND (reference sequence). The CDR3 loop spans 16 amino acids. Trimming cost V 3 bases and J 1 base; bases outside gene matches: 5. The DNA of the CDR3 is TGTGCCAGTAGTATGGGGAGGGGTAGGAACACCGGGGAGCTGTTTTTT. It specifies CASSMGRGRNTGELFF. Full variable domain (remainder filled in from reference TRBV19 and TRBJ2-2): DGGITQSPKYLFRKEGQNVTLSCEQNLNHDAMYWYRQDPGQGLRLIYYSQIVNDFQKGDIAEGYSVSREKKESFPLTVTSAQKNPTAFYLCASSMGRGRNTGELFFGEGSRLTVL.

With respect to this clonotype: This likely comes from a read error, as the CDR3 has no conserved phenylalanine or tryptophan at its end. No DNA is shown, since the ends of the CDR3 on it are uncertain; the CDR3 is the one TCRdb lists. The chain carries TRBV5-6 and TRBJ1-5. Germline V gene data show CDR1 as SGHDT and CDR2 as YYEEEE. The CDR3 extends over 9 residues, inclusive of both ends. The CDR3 is CASRLAGGR.

This clonotype came up many times. The chain recombines TRBV5-1 with TRBJ2-3; D perhaps matches TRBD1 (8 bases). V was trimmed by 3 bases and J by 3 bases, leaving 14 bases between them. Germline CDR1 is SGHRS and CDR2 is YFSETQ. This CDR3 is 15 amino acids long. The CDR3 loop reads CASSSAQGGTDTQYF. The CDR3 bases are TGCGCCAGCAGCTCAGCACAGGGGGGGACAGATACGCAGTATTTT. Combining the CDR3 with reference TRBV5-1 and TRBJ2-3 gives the whole variable domain KAGVTQTPRYLIKTRGQQVTLSCSPISGHRSVSWYQQTPGQGLQFLFEYFSETQRNKGNFPGRFSGRQFSNSRSEMNVSTLELGDSALYLCASSSAQGGTDTQYFGPGTRLTVL.

The chain couples TRBV7-8 to TRBJ2-5; tentative D call: TRBD2 (7 bases). Per the germline V gene, CDR1 is SGHVS and CDR2 is FQNEAQ. With 5 bases removed from V and 2 bases from J, the gap between germline ends came to 18 bases. This CDR3 is 16 amino acids long. In DNA form, the CDR3 reads TGTGCCAGCAGCGGGGGGGGGGGAGGGGGTCAAGAGACCCAGTACTTC. This gives the protein CASSGGGGGGQETQYF.

The V gene is TRBV11-1, the J gene TRBJ2-5; 7 bases are shared with TRBD1. Germline V CDR1 and CDR2: SGHAT, FQDESV (reference sequence). The J segment lost 5 bases and the V segment lost 1 base, leaving 7 bases of the junction unmatched. The CDR3 is made up of 15 amino acids. In nucleotides, the CDR3 is TGTGCCAGCAGCTTAGGTAGGGGGCCCCACGAGACCCAGTACTTC. It translates to CASSLGRGPHETQYF.

About this clonotype: A clone one base away is much larger, so this may be a read error. The chain joins TRBV20-1 to TRBJ2-1; 13 nucleotides agree with TRBD2. The CDR3 has 14 residues. Germline values: CDR1 DFQATT, CDR2 SNEGSKA (reference sequence). With V trimmed by 4 bases and J by 10 bases, 7 bases remained unmatched. The CDR3 DNA follows: TGCAGTGCTAAAACTAGCGGGAGGGGCTCCGAGCAGTTCTTC. Amino acids: CSAKTSGRGSEQFF.

This clonotype was detected many times. The chain has TRBV4-1 and TRBJ2-3; TRBD2 aligns across 7 bases. The CDR3 runs to 13 residues. V was clipped by 4 bases and J by 6 bases; unmatched bases: 4. Germline lookup yields CDR1 MGHRA and CDR2 YSYEKL. The CDR3: CASSRAGPDTQYF. CDR3 bases: TGCGCCAGCAGCCGAGCGGGGCCCGATACGCAGTATTTT.

This clonotype was seen repeatedly, ten times or more. The chain carries TRBV18 and TRBJ2-5, with D hard to call. V was trimmed by 2 bases and J by 5 bases, leaving 12 bases between them. From germline, CDR1 is KGHSH and CDR2 LQKENI. There are 14 residues in the CDR3. CDR3 sequence: CASSPSRNVETQYF. For the CDR3, the DNA is TGTGCCAGCTCACCATCCCGAAATGTGGAGACCCAGTACTTC.

In this sample, this clonotype turned up a few times. The rearrangement joins TRBV28 to TRBJ2-7; D is undetermined. This CDR3 has 14 amino acids. Trimming removed 1 base at V and 0 bases at J, with 7 bases between. Germline V CDR1 and CDR2: MDHEN, SYDVKM. This CDR3 is CASSLFYNSYEQYF. CDR3 in DNA: TGTGCCAGCAGTTTATTTTACAACTCCTACGAGCAGTACTTC.

This clonotype was observed at least ten times. V usage is TRBV6-5 and J usage is TRBJ2-7, with 10 bases identical to TRBD1. Germline-derived CDR1 and CDR2 are MNHEY and SVGAGI. V lost 8 bases to trimming and J lost 6 bases; unmatched junction nucleotides: 13. CDR3 size: 15 residues. The CDR3 reads CASGRKPGQGREQYF. CDR3 sequence (DNA): TGTGCCAGCGGACGCAAACCGGGACAGGGGCGCGAGCAGTACTTC.

This clonotype showed up many times. The rearrangement joins TRBV11-1 to TRBJ2-2; D unclear. Per germline, CDR1 SGHAT and CDR2 FQDESV (reference sequence). V lost 7 bases to trimming and J lost 6 bases, with 12 bases between them. CDR3 length: 13 residues. This CDR3 reads CASTKAGSGELFF. The DNA of the CDR3 is TGTGCCAGCACTAAGGCCGGATCCGGGGAGCTGTTTTTT.

This clonotype was seen a few times. The CDR3 sequence is CSAGMGQLEAFF. The CDR3 bases are TGCAGCGCCGGTATGGGACAGCTTGAAGCTTTCTTT. The rearrangement joins TRBV29-1 to TRBJ1-1; the match to TRBD1 covers 7 bases. The V gene's germline CDR1 is SQVTM and CDR2 ANQGSEA. The CDR3 length is 12 residues. V was clipped by 7 bases and J by 7 bases; unmatched bases: 9.

This clonotype has more than one count but fewer than ten. The rearrangement links TRBV24-1 to TRBJ1-3; no clear D. Germline CDR1 and CDR2: KGHDR and SFDVKD. The CDR3 has 18 amino acids. V was cut by 3 bases and J by 4 bases, with 21 bases left in between. The CDR3 DNA reads as TGTGCCACCAGTGATAACGACCCCAATTCAGCAAACGGAAACACCATATATTTT. This sequence encodes CATSDNDPNSANGNTIYF.

This clonotype has a single count. The chain is built from TRBV29-1 and TRBJ1-2; 12 bases line up with TRBD1. The germline V gene encodes CDR1 SQVTM and CDR2 ANQGSEA. The V gene end was trimmed by 6 bases and the J gene end by 8 bases; junction bases not matched to a gene: 4. The CDR3 runs 12 residues. Written as DNA, the CDR3 is TGCAGCGTATGGGACAGGGGGCAAGGCTACACCTTC. The encoded protein is CSVWDRGQGYTF.

In this sample, this clonotype turned up a few times. The genes are TRBV27 and TRBJ2-1, with 7 nucleotides matching TRBD2. The CDR3 runs to 15 residues. Germline V lookup: CDR1 MNHEY, CDR2 SMNVEV (reference sequence). After removal of 2 bases from V and 6 bases from J, the junction contained 7 bases not matched to a gene. CDR3 protein: CASSLGGSGLNEQFF. CDR3 nucleotides: TGTGCCAGCAGTTTAGGCGGGAGTGGGCTCAATGAGCAGTTCTTC.

The chain is built from TRBV15 and TRBJ1-5; D gene unclear. CDR1 is LNHNV and CDR2 is YYDKDF in the germline V gene (reference sequence). This CDR3 comprises 15 residues. Trimming left V 0 bases short and J 11 bases short, with 17 bases between. The CDR3 DNA reads TGTGCCACCAGCAGAGATAGTTCAGGCAGCGAGACCCAGCATTTT. Translation gives CATSRDSSGSETQHF.

Points on this clonotype: The final CDR3 position lacks the conserved phenylalanine or tryptophan, pointing to a likely read error. The V call is TRBV7-2, the J call TRBJ2-7; 8 nucleotides line up with TRBD2. The CDR3 sequence is 14 residues long. CDR1 is SGHTA, CDR2 FQGNSA, per germline. CDR3 in amino acids: CAGSLRAGEHEQYL. The CDR3 DNA is TGTGCCGGCAGCTTAAGAGCGGGAGAACACGAGCAGTACCTC.

This clonotype has at least ten counts. The genes are TRBV24-1 and TRBJ2-1, with 9 bases matching TRBD1. This CDR3 has 13 residues. Germline trimming cut 9 bases from V and 8 bases from J; bases unmatched to any gene: 7. The germline V gene encodes CDR1 KGHDR and CDR2 SFDVKD. The CDR3 is CATSRDRVDEQFF. In nucleotides, the CDR3 is TGTGCCACCTCTCGGGACAGGGTTGATGAGCAGTTCTTC.

This clonotype is a singleton in its sample. The junction and the germline gene differ at one end; a read error may be behind it. This chain links TRBV27 with TRBJ2-7; 7 bases match TRBD2. Germline CDR1 is MNHEY and CDR2 is SMNVEV (reference sequence). The CDR3 has 16 amino acids. This CDR3 is CANSLESASGAYEQYF. CDR3 sequence (DNA): TGTGCCAACAGTTTAGAGTCGGCTAGCGGAGCCTACGAGCAGTACTTC.

This clonotype was seen ten or more times. The chain has TRBV3-1 and TRBJ2-5; D is uncertain. This CDR3 is built from 12 residues. CDR1 LGHDT and CDR2 YNNKEL come from the germline V gene (reference sequence). V was trimmed by 0 bases and J by 4 bases, leaving 3 bases between them. The CDR3 here is CASSQDGETQYF. In DNA form, the CDR3 reads TGTGCCAGCAGCCAAGATGGAGAGACCCAGTACTTC.

This clonotype was detected many times. V and J are TRBV20-1 and TRBJ2-1; a possible D gene is TRBD2 (5 bases). Germline V CDR1 and CDR2: DFQATT, SNEGSKA (reference sequence). V lost 6 bases and J 6 bases, leaving 15 bases between the germline ends. The CDR3 is 13 amino acids. For the CDR3, the DNA is TGCAGTGCAGGACCCGGGGATGGCAATGAGCAGTTCTTC. It is translated as CSAGPGDGNEQFF.

Many counts were recorded for this clonotype. The rearrangement uses TRBV20-1 and TRBJ1-2, with a tentative D call TRBD1 (6 bases). With 3 bases removed from V and 5 bases from J, the gap between germline ends came to 25 bases. Germline CDR1 reads DFQATT; CDR2 reads SNEGSKA (reference sequence). The CDR3 sequence is 17 residues long. Here the CDR3 reads CSARYPHRVYYGYGYTF. In DNA form, the CDR3 reads TGCAGTGCTAGGTACCCTCACAGGGTTTATTACGGGTATGGCTACACCTTC.

This clonotype was observed many times. This chain connects TRBV6-1 to TRBJ2-7; 11 nucleotides agree with TRBD2. V dropped 10 bases and J dropped 5; count of bases not matched to a gene: 13. CDR3 length: 15 amino acids. The germline gives CDR1 MNHNS, CDR2 SASEGT. For the CDR3, the DNA is TGTGCCATCGCTACCACTAGCGGGAGCTTCCACGAGCAGTACTTC. Its translation is CAIATTSGSFHEQYF.

A remark on this clonotype: This CDR3 is missing its conserved last phenylalanine or tryptophan, likely due to a read error. No DNA is shown, since the ends of the CDR3 on it are uncertain; the CDR3 is the one TCRdb lists. The chain combines TRBV20-1 with TRBJ1-6. Germline V CDR1 and CDR2: DFQATT, SNEGSKA (reference sequence). The CDR3 extends over 8 residues, inclusive of both ends. CDR3 residues: CSARDVTS.

Many counts were recorded for this clonotype. At one end, the junction sequence differs from germline, possibly due to a read error. V is TRBV7-9 and J is TRBJ1-2; TRBD1 might be the D (6 bases). The CDR3 loop spans 15 amino acids. Per the germline V gene, CDR1 is SEHNR and CDR2 is FQNEAQ (reference sequence). Written as DNA, the CDR3 is TGTGCCAGCAGCTTAACGGGGGCTGAAGTCTATGGCTACCCCTTC. It encodes CASSLTGAEVYGYPF.